This is a list of T cell receptor beta chains from one sample in a study of tumor-infiltrating lymphocytes in primary liver carcinoma. TCRdb fed the multiplex PCR reads into MiXCR, producing one record per CDR3 protein. The sample has about 310,000 distinct CDR3 sequences, 58% seen once. Sequencing input: peripheral blood. The source of these receptors is a woman in her thirties with primary liver carcinoma and hepatitis B virus infection. Each CDR3 is given with its conserved first and last residue. Fields, in order: V gene, J gene, CDR3 length, clone size, D gene, CDR3 DNA, CDR3 protein. D genes are given only for firm matches. A clone size is listed for some rows: how often the clone was seen (once, few, many), or a class if it is expanded.

V gene: TRBV11-2
J gene: TRBJ2-6
CDR3 length: 16
clone size: .
D gene: TRBD1
CDR3 DNA: TGTGCCAACAGCTTAGGTCCGGGACAGGGGGCCAACGCCCTGACTTTC
CDR3 protein: CANSLGPGQGANALTF

V gene: TRBV4-2
J gene: TRBJ2-7
CDR3 length: 11
clone size: few
D gene: .
CDR3 DNA: TGTGCCACCAGGCTTGGCGGCGAGCAGTACTTC
CDR3 protein: CATRLGGEQYF

V gene: TRBV5-5
J gene: TRBJ1-2
CDR3 length: 14
clone size: .
D gene: .
CDR3 DNA: TGTGCCAGCAGCTTGGGCAGGGGAAACTATGGCTACACCTTC
CDR3 protein: CASSLGRGNYGYTF

V gene: TRBV29-1
J gene: TRBJ2-1
CDR3 length: 14
clone size: many
D gene: .
CDR3 DNA: TGCAGCGTTTCTACGGACACCGTATACAATGAGCAGTTCTTC
CDR3 protein: CSVSTDTVYNEQFF

V gene: TRBV11-2
J gene: TRBJ2-5
CDR3 length: 15
clone size: .
D gene: .
CDR3 DNA: TGTGCCAGCAGTTACGACAGGCGGGGATGGGAGACCCAGTACTTC
CDR3 protein: CASSYDRRGWETQYF

V gene: TRBV12-3/TRBV12-4
J gene: TRBJ2-1
CDR3 length: 20
clone size: few
D gene: .
CDR3 DNA: TGTGCCAGCAGCCCCAGGGGGCGTGGGGGCAGGGGACTAAACTACAATGAGCAGTTCTTC
CDR3 protein: CASSPRGRGGRGLNYNEQFF

V gene: TRBV11-2
J gene: TRBJ2-4
CDR3 length: 17
clone size: .
D gene: TRBD2
CDR3 DNA: TGTGCCAGCAGTCCACGACCTCCGGGACTAGTGACAAACATCCAGTACTTC
CDR3 protein: CASSPRPPGLVTNIQYF

V gene: TRBV29-1
J gene: TRBJ2-3
CDR3 length: 13
clone size: once
D gene: TRBD2
CDR3 DNA: TGCAGCGCCGAGCGGGGGGGCACAGATACGCAGTATTTT
CDR3 protein: CSAERGGTDTQYF

V gene: TRBV5-5
J gene: TRBJ1-2
CDR3 length: 14
clone size: .
D gene: .
CDR3 DNA: TGTGCCAGCAGCTTGGGCCCCCAGCCCTATGGCTACACCTTC
CDR3 protein: CASSLGPQPYGYTF

V gene: TRBV30
J gene: TRBJ1-5
CDR3 length: 13
clone size: .
D gene: .
CDR3 DNA: TGTGCCTGGAAGAGCCAGCCCAATCAGCCCCAGCATTTT
CDR3 protein: CAWKSQPNQPQHF

V gene: TRBV13
J gene: TRBJ2-3
CDR3 length: 17
clone size: .
D gene: .
CDR3 DNA: TGTGCCAGCAGTCTGACACCCGGGACTTTTGACACAGATACGCAGTATTTT
CDR3 protein: CASSLTPGTFDTDTQYF

V gene: TRBV5-5
J gene: TRBJ2-1
CDR3 length: 18
clone size: .
D gene: .
CDR3 DNA: TGTGCCAGCAGCCCCTTACTGATTAGCGGACTCCGAGGCGATGAGCAGTTCTTC
CDR3 protein: CASSPLLISGLRGDEQFF

V gene: TRBV7-9
J gene: TRBJ2-7
CDR3 length: 13
clone size: .
D gene: .
CDR3 DNA: TGTGCCAGCAGGCCGACAGCCGGCCACGAGCAGTACTTC
CDR3 protein: CASRPTAGHEQYF

V gene: TRBV29-1
J gene: TRBJ1-2
CDR3 length: 13
clone size: .
D gene: .
CDR3 DNA: TGCAGCGTAGAAAAACCCTTGATCTATGGCTACACCTTC
CDR3 protein: CSVEKPLIYGYTF

V gene: TRBV7-8
J gene: TRBJ1-5
CDR3 length: 16
clone size: .
D gene: .
CDR3 DNA: TGTGCCAGCAGCCCACTGAGACAGGCCGCCAATCAGCCCCAGCATTTT
CDR3 protein: CASSPLRQAANQPQHF

V gene: TRBV4-2
J gene: TRBJ2-1
CDR3 length: 19
clone size: few
D gene: TRBD2
CDR3 DNA: TGTGCCAGCAGCCAAGATAAAAAACCCCGCGGGAGGACCTACAATGAGCAGTTCTTC
CDR3 protein: CASSQDKKPRGRTYNEQFF

V gene: TRBV29-1
J gene: TRBJ2-5
CDR3 length: 11
clone size: many
D gene: TRBD1
CDR3 DNA: TGCAGCCCATTACAGGGGGAGACCCAGTACTTC
CDR3 protein: CSPLQGETQYF

V gene: TRBV11-3
J gene: TRBJ2-1
CDR3 length: 13
clone size: .
D gene: .
CDR3 DNA: TGTGCCTGCTCAACGAACCAGGAGTCGGAGCAGTTCTTC
CDR3 protein: CACSTNQESEQFF

V gene: TRBV5-4
J gene: TRBJ2-5
CDR3 length: 14
clone size: .
D gene: .
CDR3 DNA: TGTGCCAGCAGCTTGGACCCAGGGACCAAGACCCAGCACTTC
CDR3 protein: CASSLDPGTKTQHF

V gene: TRBV12-3/TRBV12-4
J gene: TRBJ2-7
CDR3 length: 16
clone size: .
D gene: .
CDR3 DNA: TGTGCCAGCAGTTCCCGGGGTAGCGGAGTCTCCTACGAGCAGTACTTC
CDR3 protein: CASSSRGSGVSYEQYF

V gene: TRBV29-1
J gene: TRBJ1-4
CDR3 length: 14
clone size: .
D gene: .
CDR3 DNA: TGCAGCGCTGAAGATCTAAATGAAAAGGAAAAACTGTTTTTT
CDR3 protein: CSAEDLNEKEKLFF

V gene: TRBV11-3
J gene: TRBJ2-7
CDR3 length: 12
clone size: .
D gene: .
CDR3 DNA: TGTGCCAGCAGCTCTCAGCTGGGCGAGCAGTGCTTC
CDR3 protein: CASSSQLGEQCF

V gene: TRBV28
J gene: TRBJ1-2
CDR3 length: 16
clone size: .
D gene: .
CDR3 DNA: TGTGCCAGCGAAGATGGACCAGGATTTTTAAACTATGGCTACACCTTC
CDR3 protein: CASEDGPGFLNYGYTF

V gene: TRBV5-6
J gene: TRBJ1-1
CDR3 length: 14
clone size: .
D gene: .
CDR3 DNA: TGTGCCAGCAGCATGGTAGGGGTGAACACTGAAGCTTTCTTT
CDR3 protein: CASSMVGVNTEAFF

V gene: TRBV6-1
J gene: TRBJ2-5
CDR3 length: 16
clone size: .
D gene: .
CDR3 DNA: TGTGCCAGCGGACTAAGTGGGACAGAGTACCGAGAGACCCAGTACTTC
CDR3 protein: CASGLSGTEYRETQYF

V gene: TRBV11-2
J gene: TRBJ2-1
CDR3 length: 12
clone size: many
D gene: .
CDR3 DNA: TGTGCCAGCAGCTCGAGTGTGAATGAGCAGTTCTTC
CDR3 protein: CASSSSVNEQFF

V gene: TRBV10-3
J gene: TRBJ2-7
CDR3 length: 14
clone size: .
D gene: TRBD2
CDR3 DNA: TGTGCCATCGGGAGCGGGAGGTCTCTCTACGAGCAGTACTTC
CDR3 protein: CAIGSGRSLYEQYF

V gene: TRBV6-5
J gene: TRBJ1-5
CDR3 length: 13
clone size: few
D gene: .
CDR3 DNA: TGTGCCAGCAGGGCGGGGGGCAATCAGCCCCAGCATTTT
CDR3 protein: CASRAGGNQPQHF

V gene: TRBV6-2/TRBV6-3
J gene: TRBJ2-1
CDR3 length: 15
clone size: .
D gene: .
CDR3 DNA: TGTGCCAGCCGACGATCCGGCAGCGACCCCAATGAGCAGTTCTTC
CDR3 protein: CASRRSGSDPNEQFF

V gene: TRBV4-2
J gene: TRBJ2-1
CDR3 length: 12
clone size: .
D gene: .
CDR3 DNA: TGTGACAGCAGCCATGCCCACAATGAGCAGTTCTTC
CDR3 protein: CDSSHAHNEQFF

V gene: TRBV11-2
J gene: TRBJ2-3
CDR3 length: 16
clone size: .
D gene: .
CDR3 DNA: TGTACCGGCAGCTTAATTTCGGGACGGAACACAGATACGCAGTATTTT
CDR3 protein: CTGSLISGRNTDTQYF

V gene: TRBV24-1
J gene: TRBJ2-2
CDR3 length: 17
clone size: many
D gene: .
CDR3 DNA: TGTGCCACCAGCCCGCCGGGGCTCGGCGCGAACACCGGGGAGCTGTTTTTT
CDR3 protein: CATSPPGLGANTGELFF

V gene: TRBV4-1
J gene: TRBJ2-6
CDR3 length: 19
clone size: .
D gene: TRBD1
CDR3 DNA: TGCGCCAGCAGCTTGGCCTTGGGACAGGGCTTCTCTGGGGCCAGCGTCCTGACTTTC
CDR3 protein: CASSLALGQGFSGASVLTF

V gene: TRBV9
J gene: TRBJ2-2
CDR3 length: 16
clone size: few
D gene: .
CDR3 DNA: TGTGCCAGCAGCTCGTCGGGACGTACGAACACCGGGGAGCTGTTTTTT
CDR3 protein: CASSSSGRTNTGELFF

V gene: TRBV11-2
J gene: TRBJ2-3
CDR3 length: 16
clone size: many
D gene: TRBD2
CDR3 DNA: TGTGCCAGCAGCTTAAGGGCGGGAGGGAAGACAGATACGCAGTATTTT
CDR3 protein: CASSLRAGGKTDTQYF

V gene: TRBV5-8
J gene: TRBJ2-1
CDR3 length: 15
clone size: few
D gene: TRBD2
CDR3 DNA: TGTGCCAGCAGTCCGGGACTAGCGTCCTACAATGAGCAGTTCTTC
CDR3 protein: CASSPGLASYNEQFF

V gene: TRBV11-2
J gene: TRBJ2-7
CDR3 length: 15
clone size: .
D gene: .
CDR3 DNA: TGTGCCAGCAGCTTTAACCCGGGCAGCTCCTACGAGCACTACTTC
CDR3 protein: CASSFNPGSSYEHYF

V gene: TRBV4-1
J gene: TRBJ2-3
CDR3 length: 17
clone size: .
D gene: .
CDR3 DNA: TGCGCCAGCAGCCAAGGCCTGAAAGGGAAGGGTCCAGATACGCAGTATTTT
CDR3 protein: CASSQGLKGKGPDTQYF

V gene: TRBV19
J gene: TRBJ2-1
CDR3 length: 16
clone size: .
D gene: .
CDR3 DNA: TGTGCCAGTAGCACTAGGCTTGGCCTTTTGGGCATTGAGCAGTTCTTC
CDR3 protein: CASSTRLGLLGIEQFF

V gene: TRBV5-4
J gene: TRBJ2-3
CDR3 length: 15
clone size: many
D gene: .
CDR3 DNA: TGTGCCAGCAGCTTGGAGGCAGGCAGCACAGATACGCAGTATTTT
CDR3 protein: CASSLEAGSTDTQYF

V gene: TRBV11-2
J gene: TRBJ2-6
CDR3 length: 14
clone size: .
D gene: .
CDR3 DNA: TGTGCCAGCAGATTAGATCGTAGGGCCAACGTCCTGACTTTC
CDR3 protein: CASRLDRRANVLTF

V gene: TRBV4-3
J gene: TRBJ1-2
CDR3 length: 14
clone size: .
D gene: TRBD1
CDR3 DNA: TGCGCCAGCAACCGAGACAGGGGGGCCTATGGCTACGCCTTC
CDR3 protein: CASNRDRGAYGYAF